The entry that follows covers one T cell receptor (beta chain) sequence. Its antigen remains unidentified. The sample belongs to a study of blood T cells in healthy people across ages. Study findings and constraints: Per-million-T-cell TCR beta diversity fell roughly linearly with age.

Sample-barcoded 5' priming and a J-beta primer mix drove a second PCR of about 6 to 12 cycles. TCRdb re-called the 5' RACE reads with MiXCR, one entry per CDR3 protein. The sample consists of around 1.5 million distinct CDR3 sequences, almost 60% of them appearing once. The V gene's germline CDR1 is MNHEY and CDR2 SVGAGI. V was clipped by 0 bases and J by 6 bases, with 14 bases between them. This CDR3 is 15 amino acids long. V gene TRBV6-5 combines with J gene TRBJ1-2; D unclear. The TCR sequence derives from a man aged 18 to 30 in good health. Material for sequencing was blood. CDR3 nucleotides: TGTGCCAGCAGTTACTCATCTGGAACTCCCGATGGCTACACCTTC. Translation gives CASSYSSGTPDGYTF.